The clone carrying this T cell receptor beta chain occurred once. This entry is derived from a study of shared T cell receptors in the human thymus. Germline trimming cut 2 bases from V and 8 bases from J; bases unmatched to any gene: 15. The CDR3 loop spans 19 amino acids. Germline CDR1 and CDR2: SGHAT and FQNNGV. Clones were sequenced by immunoSEQ multiplex PCR, and TCRdb holds only the in-frame ones, with some missing. The data show some 760,000 clones, 70% to 90% seen once. The same data also contributed to another study, on human thymus T cells. From that second work: Donors were healthy Finnish babies undergoing corrective operations for congenital heart defects. The related literature has documented a marked overlap of thymic repertoires among unrelated individuals.

The sample consisted of thymocytes. The TCR originated in a girl under three years old with a congenital heart defect. The chain is built from TRBV11-2 and TRBJ2-4; 13 bases are a match to TRBD2. In DNA, the CDR3 is TGTGCCAGCAGCTTAAGACCCCTCCCACTAGCGGGGGGGGAAGACATTCAGTACTTC. Encoded protein: CASSLRPLPLAGGEDIQYF.